The present T cell receptor (beta chain) was sequenced within a study of patients and donors after allogeneic stem cell transplantation. TCRdb reanalysed the RT-PCR reads using MiXCR and keeps one entry per CDR3 protein. The table has roughly 880,000 distinct CDR3 sequences, about a sixth seen once. Germline assignment: CDR1 SEHNR and CDR2 FQNEAQ (reference sequence). Losses at the gene ends were 3 bases for V and 3 bases for J; bases not matched to a gene: 8. The CDR3 length is 16 residues. V usage is TRBV7-9 and J usage is TRBJ2-1; 7 positions agree with TRBD2. This TCR came from a human donor who was either an allogeneic HSCT recipient or a stem cell or donor lymphocyte infusion donor (not recorded which). It is not recorded whose cells these are; they may come from a transplant donor. Sequencing was done on a sample of blood, either unsorted or a sorted T cell fraction (not recorded which). CDR3 in DNA: TGTGCCAGCAGCTTTCAGCGGGGCACTGTCTACAATGAGCAGTTCTTC. It yields the protein CASSFQRGTVYNEQFF.